The rows below give T cell receptor beta chains drawn from one sample of a study of naive CD8 T cells in extremely preterm neonates. The protocol was immunoSEQ multiplex PCR, while the TCRdb copy is restricted to in-frame clones and leaves out a portion. This sample has 7,300 or so clones, with roughly 90% found just once. The specimen was naive CD8+ T cells from cord blood. The receptors originated from a newborn in good health. Both conserved end residues are part of each CDR3. A D gene is named only where the DNA matches it firmly. Some rows mark clone size as missing; the rest say once, few, many or name a class of expanded clone.

TRBV27,TRBJ1-1,-,TRBD1,TGTGCCGGCAGTTTGACAGGGGGCATGAACACTGAAGCTTTCTTT,CAGSLTGGMNTEAFF
TRBV6-4,TRBJ2-2,once,TRBD1,TGTGCCAGCAGTGAACGGGGACAGGGCACCGGGGAGCTGTTTTTT,CASSERGQGTGELFF
TRBV7-9,TRBJ2-7,few,TRBD1,TGTGCCAGCAGCTTATGGACAGGCGAGCAGTACTTC,CASSLWTGEQYF
TRBV25-1,TRBJ2-4,-,-,TGTGCCAGCAGTGAATACAGGGCCGGGGCCAAAAACATTCAGTACTTC,CASSEYRAGAKNIQYF
TRBV9,TRBJ2-7,-,TRBD1,TGTGCCAGCAGCGTAGAGGGGGACAGTTACTACGAGCAGTACTTC,CASSVEGDSYYEQYF
TRBV6-5,TRBJ2-7,few,-,TGTGCCAGCAGTTACCGGGACACCTACGAGCAGTACTTC,CASSYRDTYEQYF
TRBV12-2,TRBJ2-7,-,-,TGTGCAAGTCGCTTAGCGGTATCCTACACAGGGGGCCCCGAGCAGTACTTC,CASRLAVSYTGGPEQYF
TRBV25-1,TRBJ2-3,-,TRBD2,TGTGCCAGCAGTTTGCGGGAGGGCATGACAGATACGCAGTATTTT,CASSLREGMTDTQYF
TRBV7-2,TRBJ1-2,-,TRBD1,TGTGCCAGCAGCGCCCGGGACAGGGGGTTCGATGGCTACACCTTC,CASSARDRGFDGYTF
TRBV4-1,TRBJ2-7,-,-,TGCGCCAGCAGCCAAGACGCAGGGACCTACGAGCAGTACTTC,CASSQDAGTYEQYF
TRBV9,TRBJ1-2,-,TRBD1,TGTGCCAGCAGCGCAACAGGGGGCGCTAACTATGGCTACACCTTC,CASSATGGANYGYTF
TRBV9,TRBJ2-3,-,TRBD2,TGTGCCAGCAGCGTAGCGGGAGGGCCCGATACGCAGTATTTT,CASSVAGGPDTQYF
TRBV9,TRBJ2-7,-,TRBD2,TGTGCCAGCAGCGTAGGCGGGGGTAGAGCGTCCGAGCAGTACTTC,CASSVGGGRASEQYF
TRBV19,TRBJ1-5,-,-,TGTGCCAGTAGTATTTTGAATGGGGGGCAGCCCCAGCATTTT,CASSILNGGQPQHF
TRBV4-3,TRBJ1-2,few,TRBD1,TGCGCCAGCAGCCAAGATCAGGGGGACTATGGCTACACCTTC,CASSQDQGDYGYTF
TRBV10-1,TRBJ1-1,-,-,TGCGCCAGCAGCAGGGAAAGGAACACTGAAGCTTTCTTT,CASSRERNTEAFF
TRBV19,TRBJ1-2,-,TRBD1,TGTGCCAGTAGTACCGGGACAGGAGCATACTATGGCTACACCTTC,CASSTGTGAYYGYTF
TRBV2,TRBJ2-3,-,-,TGTGCCAGCGGGGCCTCGAGCACAGATACGCAGTATTTT,CASGASSTDTQYF
TRBV27,TRBJ2-7,-,TRBD1,TGTGCCAGCAGCGCCGGGACAGGAACCTACGAGCAGTACTTC,CASSAGTGTYEQYF
TRBV4-1,TRBJ2-7,-,TRBD2,TGCGCCAGCAGCCCTCTAGCGGGAGAGTCCTACGAGCAGTACTTC,CASSPLAGESYEQYF
TRBV30,TRBJ2-5,-,TRBD2,TGTGCCTGGATTTCGGGACTATGGGAGACCCAGTACTTC,CAWISGLWETQYF
TRBV5-6,TRBJ1-3,-,-,TGTGCCAGCAGCTTCGGACTTAACTCTGGAAACACCATATATTTT,CASSFGLNSGNTIYF
TRBV4-1,TRBJ2-2,-,-,TGCGCCAGCAGCCCCTCGAACACCGGGGAGCTGTTTTTT,CASSPSNTGELFF
TRBV20-1,TRBJ2-5,-,-,TGCAGTGCTTATAAAGAGACCCAGTACTTC,CSAYKETQYF
TRBV7-2,TRBJ1-2,-,-,TGTGCCAGCAGCAAAAGAACCCAGGGGAGAGCTAACTATGGCTACACCTTC,CASSKRTQGRANYGYTF
TRBV7-9,TRBJ2-2,-,-,TGTGCCAGCAGCTTAGTTCAGAACACCGGGGAGCTGTTTTTT,CASSLVQNTGELFF
TRBV9,TRBJ1-4,-,-,TGTGCCAGCAGCGGCGGAGCAACTAATGAAAAACTGTTTTTT,CASSGGATNEKLFF
TRBV11-2,TRBJ2-1,-,TRBD2,TGTGCCAGCAGCGTAACCCCCGGGACTAGCAAGTTCAATGAGCAGTTCTTC,CASSVTPGTSKFNEQFF
TRBV2,TRBJ2-3,-,TRBD1,TGTGCCAGCAGTGGCCCCCCCACCGGGACAGGGCCCACAGATACGCAGTATTTT,CASSGPPTGTGPTDTQYF
TRBV27,TRBJ1-2,-,-,TGTGCCAGCAGTTTACGCGGGGAATACTATGGCTACACCTTC,CASSLRGEYYGYTF
TRBV11-2,TRBJ2-7,-,TRBD2,TGTGCCAGCAGCTTAGTCGCACTAGCGGGAGCCTACGAGCAGTACTTC,CASSLVALAGAYEQYF
TRBV10-3,TRBJ2-1,-,TRBD2,TGTGCCATCAGTACCAAAGCGGGAGGGTCGGAAAATGAGCAGTTCTTC,CAISTKAGGSENEQFF
TRBV10-1,TRBJ1-1,-,-,TGCGCCAGCAGTGACAGGGTTGGGACTGAAGCTTTCTTT,CASSDRVGTEAFF
TRBV4-3,TRBJ2-7,few,TRBD2,TGCGCCAGCAGCTCGGGACTAGCGGCCTACGAGCAGTACTTC,CASSSGLAAYEQYF
TRBV9,TRBJ2-7,-,TRBD2,TGTGCCAGCAGCGTAGGCGGGAGAGGGGCCTACGAGCAGTACTTC,CASSVGGRGAYEQYF
TRBV7-6,TRBJ2-3,once,TRBD2,TGTGCCAGCAGCTTAAGACTAGCGGGGAGGACAGATACGCAGTATTTT,CASSLRLAGRTDTQYF
TRBV11-2,TRBJ2-7,-,TRBD2,TGTGCCAGCAGCTCTGGACTAGCGGAGATAACCTACGAGCAGTACTTC,CASSSGLAEITYEQYF
TRBV30,TRBJ2-7,-,TRBD1,TGTGCCTGGAGTGGACAGGGCTACGAGCAGTACTTC,CAWSGQGYEQYF
TRBV7-6,TRBJ1-5,-,-,TGTGCCAGCAGCTTAGCGCTGGGGGGGCGGCACAATCAGCCCCAGCATTTT,CASSLALGGRHNQPQHF
TRBV18,TRBJ2-7,-,-,TGTGCCAGCTCACCAAGGGAGTTGTGGGGGCCGGTCTACGAGCAGTACTTC,CASSPRELWGPVYEQYF
TRBV9,TRBJ1-2,-,-,TGTGCCAGCAGCATGGCTTTTAACTATGGCTACACCTTC,CASSMAFNYGYTF
TRBV7-9,TRBJ2-3,-,TRBD1,TGTGCCAGCAGCTTAGTTGGACAGGGCCCAGATACGCAGTATTTT,CASSLVGQGPDTQYF
TRBV4-1,TRBJ2-7,few,-,TGCGCCAGCAGCCAAGACACCAGGACTGGATCCTACGAGCAGTACTTC,CASSQDTRTGSYEQYF
TRBV5-4,TRBJ1-1,-,-,TGTGCCAGCAGCTTGGCCCTCGGGAGCACTGAAGCTTTCTTT,CASSLALGSTEAFF
TRBV30,TRBJ2-7,-,TRBD1,TGTGCCTGGAGTGTCGGAGACAGGGCCCACGAGCAGTACTTC,CAWSVGDRAHEQYF
TRBV5-1,TRBJ2-3,-,TRBD2,TGCGCCAGCAGCTTGAGACTTACTTTTTCGGGGGGATCGGGCACAGATACGCAGTATTTT,CASSLRLTFSGGSGTDTQYF
TRBV11-2,TRBJ1-6,-,-,TGTGCCAGCAGCAGAACAGGGAACAATTCACCCCTCCACTTT,CASSRTGNNSPLHF
TRBV30,TRBJ1-2,once,-,TGTGCCTGGAGTGTCGACAGCTATGGCTACACCTTC,CAWSVDSYGYTF
TRBV4-3,TRBJ2-1,-,TRBD2,TGCGCCAGCAGCCAAGGGACTAGCGGGAACAATGAGCAGTTCTTC,CASSQGTSGNNEQFF
TRBV4-1,TRBJ2-4,-,-,TGCGCCAGCAGCCAGGACTTCGACGGCGGAAACATTCAGTACTTC,CASSQDFDGGNIQYF
TRBV30,TRBJ1-2,-,TRBD1,TGTGCCTGGGGACAGGGGGACTATGGCTACACCTTC,CAWGQGDYGYTF
TRBV30,TRBJ1-1,-,-,TGTGCCTGGAGTGATGGGGTAGGGGGGAACACTGAAGCTTTCTTT,CAWSDGVGGNTEAFF